A single sample is the source of the 3 T cell receptor beta chains below, sequenced in a study of shared clonotypes between healthy human individuals. Generated by immunoSEQ multiplex PCR, the TCRdb table keeps only in-frame clones and is missing some. The sample holds about 2 million clones; approximately 94% are singletons and the top ten take about 1.1%. Terminally differentiated effector memory CD45RA+ cells were excluded by CCR7 positive selection of CD45RO-negative cells. Material for sequencing was naive CD8+ T cells sorted from blood. The source of these receptors is a man in his late teens or twenties in good health.

Note on this clone: The same CDR3 arises from other DNA sequences in this sample as well. J is TRBJ1-5 and V is TRBV4-1; the match to TRBD1 covers 8 bases. The junction had 3 bases not matched to a gene; V was cut back by 3 bases and J by 5 bases. CDR3 length equals 14 residues. CDR1 and CDR2 from the germline V gene are MGHRA and YSYEKL. In nucleotides, the CDR3 is TGCGCCAGCAGCCAGGAGACAGGGGATCAGCCCCAGCATTTT. Its translation is CASSQETGDQPQHF.

The chain carries TRBV6-1 and TRBJ2-3; D ambiguous. V lost 6 bases, J lost 0 bases, and 10 bases lay in between. The germline gives CDR1 MNHNS, CDR2 SASEGT. The CDR3 spans 14 residues. The DNA for the CDR3 is TGTGCCAGCAGCCCCGGATTTAGCACAGATACGCAGTATTTT. Its protein is CASSPGFSTDTQYF.

The chain carries TRBV2 and TRBJ2-5, with unresolved D. Trimming stripped 8 bases from V and 4 bases from J, with 17 bases between. CDR3 length: 14 residues. Per germline, CDR1 SNHLY and CDR2 FYNNEI. In nucleotides, the CDR3 is TGTGCCAGCGCCGGTAAGGATAACGGAGAGACCCAGTACTTC. Translated, it gives CASAGKDNGETQYF. Variable domain in full (rest from reference TRBV2 and TRBJ2-5): EPEVTQTPSHQVTQMGQEVILRCVPISNHLYFYWYRQILGQKVEFLVSFYNNEISEKSEIFDDQFSVERPDGSNFTLKIRSTKLEDSAMYFCASAGKDNGETQYFGPGTRLLVL.